This T cell receptor (beta chain) is from a study of CD8+ T cells in alopecia areata. Whole-study results and caveats: Persistence in scalp and blood during tofacitinib was observed for many expanded lesional clones. Researchers reported that TCR sharing among patients proved less clear than in mice, possibly HLA-linked.

Described treatment: oral pan-JAK inhibitor, 5-10 mg twice daily. Peripheral blood, together with lesional scalp punch biopsies, was collected from alopecia areata patients. PBMC-derived CD4+ and CD8+ T cells were sorted. CDR3 length: 12 amino acids. Germline assignment: CDR1 SGDLS and CDR2 YYNGEE. V shed 4 bases and J 10 bases; nucleotides not matched to a gene: 4. Note on this clone: The antigen is undetermined.

Reverse transcription of extracted RNA yielded cDNA, which provided the sequencing template. The repertoire was sequenced with immunoSEQ multiplex PCR; TCRdb's copy has only in-frame clones and lacks some. The table records about 190,000 clones, approximately 56% of them present only once. The sample in question was CD4+ T cells sorted from blood, obtained at week 4, from a patient treated with tofacitinib. The receptor's source is a human donor with alopecia areata. The chain joins TRBV9 to TRBJ2-1; 8 nucleotides align to TRBD1. In nucleotides, the CDR3 is TGTGCCAGCAGCTTTGGGACAGGAGAGCAGTTCTTC. Its translation is CASSFGTGEQFF.